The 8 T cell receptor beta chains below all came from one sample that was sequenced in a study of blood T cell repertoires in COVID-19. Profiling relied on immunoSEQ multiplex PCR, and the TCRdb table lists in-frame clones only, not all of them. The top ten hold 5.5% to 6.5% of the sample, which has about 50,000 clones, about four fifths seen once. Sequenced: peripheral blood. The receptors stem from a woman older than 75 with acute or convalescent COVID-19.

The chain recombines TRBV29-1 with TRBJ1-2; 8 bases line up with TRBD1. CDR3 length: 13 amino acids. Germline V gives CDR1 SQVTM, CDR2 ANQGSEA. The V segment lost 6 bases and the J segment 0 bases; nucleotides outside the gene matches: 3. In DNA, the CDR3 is TGCAGCGTGGCGGACAGGGCTAACTATGGCTACACCTTC. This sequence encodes CSVADRANYGYTF.

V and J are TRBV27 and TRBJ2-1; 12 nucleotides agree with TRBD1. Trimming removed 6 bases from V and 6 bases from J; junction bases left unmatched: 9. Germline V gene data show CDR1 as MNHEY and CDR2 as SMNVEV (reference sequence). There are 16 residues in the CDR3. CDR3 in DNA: TGTGCCAGCAGCCAAAGCGGGACAGGGGGCTTCAATGAGCAGTTCTTC. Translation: CASSQSGTGGFNEQFF.

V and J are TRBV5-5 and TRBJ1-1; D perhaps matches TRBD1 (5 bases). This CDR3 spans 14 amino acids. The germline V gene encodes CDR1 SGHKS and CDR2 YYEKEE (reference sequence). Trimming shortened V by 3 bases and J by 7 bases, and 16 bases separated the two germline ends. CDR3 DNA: TGTGCCAGCAGCTCGACGCCCGGGCAGGGTGAAGCTTTCTTT. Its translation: CASSSTPGQGEAFF.

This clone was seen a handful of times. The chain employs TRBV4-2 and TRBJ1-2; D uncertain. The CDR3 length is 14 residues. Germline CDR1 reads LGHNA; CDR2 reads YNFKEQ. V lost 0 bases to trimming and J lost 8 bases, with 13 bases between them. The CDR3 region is CASSQDRAGGGYTF. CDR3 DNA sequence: TGTGCCAGCAGCCAAGATCGGGCGGGCGGAGGCTACACCTTC.

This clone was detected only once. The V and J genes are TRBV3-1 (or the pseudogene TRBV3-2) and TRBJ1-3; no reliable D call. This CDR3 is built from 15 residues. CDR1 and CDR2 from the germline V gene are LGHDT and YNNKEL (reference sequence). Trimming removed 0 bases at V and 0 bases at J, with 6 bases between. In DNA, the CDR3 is TGTGCCAGCAGCCAAGATCTTTTCTCTGGAAACACCATATATTTT. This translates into CASSQDLFSGNTIYF.

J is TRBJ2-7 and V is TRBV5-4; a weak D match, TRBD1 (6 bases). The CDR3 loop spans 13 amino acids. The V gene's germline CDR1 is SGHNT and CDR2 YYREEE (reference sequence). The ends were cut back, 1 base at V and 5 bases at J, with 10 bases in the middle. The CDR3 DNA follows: TGTGCCAGCAGCTTGACAGGGTTTGACGAGCAGTACTTC. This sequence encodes CASSLTGFDEQYF.

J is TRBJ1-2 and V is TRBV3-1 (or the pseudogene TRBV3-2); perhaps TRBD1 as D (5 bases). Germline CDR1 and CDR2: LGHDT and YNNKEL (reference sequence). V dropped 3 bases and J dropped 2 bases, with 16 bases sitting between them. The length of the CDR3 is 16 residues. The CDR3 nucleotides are TGTGCCAGCAGCCACAGCTCGGGGGACGGCAACTATGGCTACACCTTC. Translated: CASSHSSGDGNYGYTF.

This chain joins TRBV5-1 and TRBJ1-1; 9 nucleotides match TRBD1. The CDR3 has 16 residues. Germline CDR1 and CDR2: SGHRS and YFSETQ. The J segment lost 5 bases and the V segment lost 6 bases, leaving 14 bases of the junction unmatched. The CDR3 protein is CASTPRTGARGTEAFF. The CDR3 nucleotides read TGCGCCAGCACGCCTCGGACAGGGGCGCGAGGGACTGAAGCTTTCTTT.